This TCR beta chain was captured in a study of T cells in Graves' hyperthyroidism and ophthalmopathy. The CDR3 length is 17 residues. V dropped 1 base and J dropped 5; count of bases not matched to a gene: 6. The TCR beta CDR3 regions underwent amplification using RNA transcripts as the source. First-round RT-PCR of the TCR CDR3 relied on the HTBI primer set. Using its own MiXCR run on the multiplex PCR reads, TCRdb lists one record per CDR3 protein. This table holds 550,000 to 600,000 distinct CDR3 sequences, around 15% found once. This clonotype was counted only a few times. This receptor was identified in a woman aged 18-29 years with Graves' hyperthyroidism. The sample consisted of blood. The V gene is TRBV12-3 or TRBV12-4, the J gene TRBJ2-2; 11 bases are shared with TRBD2. CDR3 DNA: TGTGCCAGCAGTTTAGTAGCGGGGGGGCAGGGTACCGGGGAGCTGTTTTTT. This codes for CASSLVAGGQGTGELFF.